The 21 T cell receptor beta chains below all came from one sample that was sequenced in a study of T cell changes during pregnancy in multiple sclerosis. Libraries were prepared by immunoSEQ multiplex PCR; TCRdb keeps only in-frame clonotypes and omits some of them. The data show around 69,000 clones, with roughly 91% seen just once and approximately 5.7% held by the top ten. Sequencing was performed on CD8+ T cells from peripheral blood mononuclear cells, taken before pregnancy. The origin of the receptors is a female donor with multiple sclerosis, enrolled in a pregnancy study.

The chain couples TRBV7-6 to TRBJ2-3; 10 bases line up with TRBD2. The CDR3 spans 15 residues. After removal of 5 bases from V and 3 bases from J, the junction contained 5 bases not matched to a gene. Germline V CDR1 and CDR2: SGHVS, FNYEAQ. The CDR3 region has the DNA TGTGCCAGCAGCCGAGCGGGGGGGCATACAGATACGCAGTATTTT. Amino acids: CASSRAGGHTDTQYF.

The chain has TRBV6-5 and TRBJ2-7; tentative D call: TRBD1 (5 bases). Trimming cost V 0 bases and J 2 bases, with 8 bases left between them. The CDR3 is 14 residues long. Germline CDR1 reads MNHEY; CDR2 reads SVGAGI. CDR3 nucleotide sequence: TGTGCCAGCAGTTACTCGGTACAGGCCTACGAGCAGTACTTC. Translation gives CASSYSVQAYEQYF.

The chain couples TRBV4-1 to TRBJ2-1; 12 nucleotides line up with TRBD1. Per germline, CDR1 MGHRA and CDR2 YSYEKL. The CDR3 is 14 amino acids. J gave up 8 bases and V 4 bases, and 3 bases lay outside the gene matches. DNA of the CDR3: TGCGCCAGCAGCCCGGGACAGGGGGCTTATGAGCAGTTCTTC. Translating it yields CASSPGQGAYEQFF.

The gene calls are TRBV9 and TRBJ2-1; TRBD2 is a possible D gene (6 bases). V was pared by 0 bases and J by 3 bases, with 13 bases between. From germline, CDR1 is SGDLS and CDR2 YYNGEE. The CDR3 loop spans 16 amino acids. CDR3 DNA: TGTGCCAGCAGCGTAGGTGGGGACTTGCTCTACAATGAGCAGTTCTTC. Encoded protein: CASSVGGDLLYNEQFF.

In its sample, this clone was seen once. The rearrangement links TRBV27 to TRBJ2-6; D not resolved. Trimming removed 5 bases at V and 2 bases at J, with 13 bases between. The CDR3 has 16 residues. CDR1 is MNHEY, CDR2 SMNVEV, per germline (reference sequence). The DNA of the CDR3 is TGTGCCAGCAGTCTAAACCAGGCCCCTGGGGCCAACGTCCTGACTTTC. It translates to CASSLNQAPGANVLTF.

The chain has TRBV2 and TRBJ2-7, with TRBD1 matching 9 bases. The germline gives CDR1 SNHLY, CDR2 FYNNEI. Trimming cost V 7 bases and J 6 bases; bases outside gene matches: 4. The CDR3 consists of 12 residues. The CDR3 sequence is CASMGQGVEQYF. DNA of the CDR3: TGTGCCAGCATGGGACAGGGCGTCGAGCAGTACTTC.

The chain is built from TRBV7-6 and TRBJ1-2; 7 bases line up with TRBD1. Trimming removed 5 bases from V and 3 bases from J; junction bases left unmatched: 6. In germline, CDR1 is SGHVS, CDR2 FNYEAQ. CDR3 length equals 14 residues. CDR3 DNA: TGTGCCAGCAGCAGCGGACAGGACTACTATGGCTACACCTTC. Amino acid sequence: CASSSGQDYYGYTF.

This clone was found once. This chain links TRBV9 with TRBJ2-2; 10 positions match TRBD2. Germline V gene sequence: CDR1 SGDLS, CDR2 YYNGEE. The CDR3 is made up of 16 amino acids. With V trimmed by 3 bases and J by 4 bases, 6 bases remained unmatched. The CDR3 region has the DNA TGTGCCAGCAGCGGTGAAGCGGGGGGGCGCACCGGGGAGCTGTTTTTT. Protein sequence: CASSGEAGGRTGELFF. Looking up the rest from reference TRBV9 and TRBJ2-2 gives the full variable domain: DSGVTQTPKHLITATGQRVTLRCSPRSGDLSVYWYQQSLDQGLQFLIQYYNGEERAKGNILERFSAQQFPDLHSELNLSSLELGDSALYFCASSGEAGGRTGELFFGEGSRLTVL.

This chain connects TRBV14 to TRBJ1-2, with D maybe TRBD1 (6 bases). Between the trimmed V and J ends, which lost 0 bases and 3 bases, there was a span of 8 bases. Germline loops: CDR1 SGHDN, CDR2 FVKESK. This CDR3 has 14 residues. Here the CDR3 reads CASSQEGGDYGYTF. The DNA for the CDR3 is TGTGCCAGCAGCCAAGAAGGGGGAGACTATGGCTACACCTTC.

The V call is TRBV2, the J call TRBJ2-3; weak D call: TRBD1 (5 bases). Trimming removed 6 bases from V and 0 bases from J, with 13 bases in between. Germline-derived CDR1 and CDR2 are SNHLY and FYNNEI. This CDR3 region has 15 residues. The CDR3 sequence: CASRAHRSSTDTQYF. The CDR3 DNA sequence: TGTGCCAGCAGGGCCCACAGGTCTAGCACAGATACGCAGTATTTT.

J is TRBJ1-1 and V is TRBV7-9, with 8 bases aligning to TRBD1. Trimming at V came to 1 base and at J to 4 bases, leaving 5 bases not matched to a gene. The CDR3 spans 15 residues. Germline assignment: CDR1 SEHNR and CDR2 FQNEAQ (reference sequence). The CDR3 coding sequence is TGTGCCAGCAGCTTAGTAAGGACAGGGTCCACTGAAGCTTTCTTT. As protein: CASSLVRTGSTEAFF.

This chain joins TRBV9 and TRBJ2-7; maybe TRBD2 (5 bases). Germline CDR1 reads SGDLS; CDR2 reads YYNGEE. This CDR3 is built from 14 residues. Trimming removed 4 bases at V and 0 bases at J, with 11 bases between. The CDR3 DNA sequence: TGTGCCAGCAGCTCGACGGGGAGCTCCTACGAGCAGTACTTC. Translating it yields CASSSTGSSYEQYF.

The CDR3 sequence is CASSLQTGDPMGEQFF. In nucleotides, the CDR3 is TGTGCCAGCAGCCTTCAGACAGGGGATCCAATGGGTGAGCAGTTCTTC. The gene calls are TRBV5-6 and TRBJ2-1, with 8 bases lining up with TRBD1. CDR1 SGHDT and CDR2 YYEEEE come from the germline V gene. Trimming cost V 4 bases and J 9 bases; bases outside gene matches: 15. This CDR3 region has 16 residues.

The chain joins TRBV6-5 to TRBJ2-5, with 9 bases lining up with TRBD2. After removal of 2 bases from V and 2 bases from J, the junction contained 6 bases not matched to a gene. Germline-derived CDR1 and CDR2 are MNHEY and SVGAGI. This CDR3 is built from 16 residues. The DNA of the CDR3 is TGTGCCAGCAGTTACCGACTAGCGGAGACACAAGAGACCCAGTACTTC. Amino acids: CASSYRLAETQETQYF.

The rearrangement joins TRBV29-1 to TRBJ2-6; 7 nucleotides align to TRBD1. J gave up 0 bases and V 6 bases, and 2 bases lay outside the gene matches. The CDR3 contains 14 residues. Germline V lookup: CDR1 SQVTM, CDR2 ANQGSEA. The CDR3 region is CSVAGGSGANVLTF. The CDR3 nucleotides read TGCAGCGTCGCAGGGGGCTCTGGGGCCAACGTCCTGACTTTC.

In DNA form, the CDR3 reads TGTGCCAGCAGCGACCCGACAGGGTCGAACACCGGGGAGCTGTTTTTT. It encodes CASSDPTGSNTGELFF. V usage is TRBV2 and J usage is TRBJ2-2; 7 bases fit TRBD1. Looked up from germline, CDR1 is SNHLY and CDR2 is FYNNEI. V shed 6 bases, J shed 0 bases, and the junction held 7 bases outside the gene matches. The CDR3 is 16 residues long.

The chain uses TRBV7-3 and TRBJ2-3, with D perhaps matching TRBD1 (6 bases). V gave up 0 bases and J gave up 3 bases, with 13 bases separating them. The CDR3 extends over 16 amino acids. CDR1 is SGHTA, CDR2 FQGTGA, per germline. CDR3 in amino acids: CASSLTAGAETDTQYF. The CDR3 coding sequence is TGTGCCAGCAGCTTAACCGCAGGGGCGGAGACAGATACGCAGTATTTT.

V usage is TRBV19 and J usage is TRBJ1-2; the match to TRBD1 covers 10 bases. CDR3 length: 15 residues. CDR1 is LNHDA, CDR2 SQIVND, per germline (reference sequence). The V gene end was trimmed by 5 bases and the J gene end by 8 bases; junction bases not matched to a gene: 11. DNA for the CDR3: TGTGCCAGTAGTGGCGGAACCGGGACAGGGGAAGGCTACACCTTC. This translates into CASSGGTGTGEGYTF.

CDR3 residues: CASSLGANTEAFF. The CDR3 DNA sequence: TGTGCCTCATCCCTTGGGGCGAACACTGAAGCTTTCTTT. The rearrangement joins TRBV9 to TRBJ1-1, with D perhaps matching TRBD1 (5 bases). V lost 10 bases and J lost 1, with 14 bases in between. CDR1 is SGDLS and CDR2 is YYNGEE in the germline V gene. The CDR3 runs 13 residues.

The CDR3 loop is CAWGGTGNTEAFF. The CDR3 DNA follows: TGTGCCTGGGGAGGGACAGGGAACACTGAAGCTTTCTTT. The J gene is TRBJ1-1, the V gene TRBV30, with TRBD1 matching over 8 bases. CDR1 and CDR2 (germline): GTSNPN, SVGIG (reference sequence). The ends lost 5 bases at V and 1 base at J; junction bases unmatched: 3. The CDR3 runs to 13 residues.

This rearrangement joins TRBV5-6 to TRBJ2-1, with TRBD1 matching over 9 bases. V lost 6 bases, J lost 4 bases, and 5 bases stayed unmatched. The germline CDR1 and CDR2 sequences are SGHDT and YYEEEE. The length of the CDR3 is 14 residues. The CDR3 is CASTGTGTYNEQFF. The CDR3 nucleotides are TGTGCCAGCACGGGGACAGGGACTTACAATGAGCAGTTCTTC.